This is a list of T cell receptor beta chains from one sample in a study of OX40 agonist ivuxolimab in advanced cancers. The method was immunoSEQ multiplex PCR; TCRdb's version includes in-frame clones alone and lacks a portion of them. The table records about 53,000 clones, about 88% of them present only once. This material consisted of CD4+ or CD8+ T cells sorted from blood, taken in a trial of the OX40 agonist ivuxolimab. The receptors were gathered from an adult with an advanced solid tumor such as melanoma, head and neck, liver or kidney cancer. CDR3s include the opening cysteine and the closing phenylalanine or tryptophan. Each record gives: J gene, D gene, V gene, clone size, CDR3 DNA, CDR3 protein. D genes are given only for firm matches. Clone size is given for some rows only: seen once, a few or many times, or a class if the clone is expanded.

>TRBJ2-1|TRBD2|TRBV10-3|few
TGTGCCATCAGTGAAGTGGCGGGAGGAGTTAATGAGCAGTTCTTC
CAISEVAGGVNEQFF
>TRBJ2-3|TRBD1|TRBV28|once
TGTGCCAGCAGTCCCGGGACAGGGCGGGTCGACACAGATACGCAGTATTTT
CASSPGTGRVDTDTQYF
>TRBJ1-3|NA|TRBV6-6|NA
TGTGCCAGCAGTCAGAATGAGGCTGGAAACACCATATATTTT
CASSQNEAGNTIYF
>TRBJ1-2|TRBD1|TRBV6-1|NA
TGTGCCAGCAGCTCGACAGGGAACTATGGCTACACCTTC
CASSSTGNYGYTF
>TRBJ1-1|TRBD1|TRBV7-6|NA
TGTGCCAGCAGCTTACGATGGGACAGGAACACTGAAGCTTTCTTT
CASSLRWDRNTEAFF
>TRBJ2-5|NA|TRBV5-5|NA
TGTGCCAGCAGCGCCCGTGTCAACCAAGAGACCCAGTACTTC
CASSARVNQETQYF
>TRBJ2-3|TRBD2|TRBV7-9|once
TGTGCCAGCAGCCTCAGACTAGCGACTAGCACAGATACGCAGTATTTT
CASSLRLATSTDTQYF
>TRBJ1-2|NA|TRBV20-1|NA
TGCAGTGCACCATCCAGGCCTGGCTACACCTTC
CSAPSRPGYTF
>TRBJ1-2|NA|TRBV29-1|NA
TGCAGCGTCCCGGGACTCGCGGATTATGGCTACACCTTC
CSVPGLADYGYTF
>TRBJ1-2|NA|TRBV19|NA
TGTGCCAGTAGTCCGTTGGGCCGGGAGGGCTATGGCTACACCTTC
CASSPLGREGYGYTF
>TRBJ2-1|TRBD2|TRBV5-5|NA
TGTGCCAGCAGCTTTGACGGACTAGCGAGGGATGAGCAGTTCTTC
CASSFDGLARDEQFF
>TRBJ1-4|TRBD1|TRBV7-8|NA
TGTGCCAGCAGCTCCGGACAGGGGGGGGATGAAAAACTGTTTTTT
CASSSGQGGDEKLFF
>TRBJ1-5|NA|TRBV6-1|NA
TGTGCCAGCAGTGAACAGGCCAATCAGCCCCAGCATTTT
CASSEQANQPQHF
>TRBJ1-1|NA|TRBV28|NA
TGTGCCAGCAGTCCCGCTGGGGACTCCAGAACTGAAGCTTTCTTT
CASSPAGDSRTEAFF
>TRBJ2-5|NA|TRBV6-1|NA
TGTGCCAGTACACCGGGGACAGGCGGGGGGACCCAGTACTTC
CASTPGTGGGTQYF
>TRBJ2-1|TRBD1|TRBV16|NA
TGTGCCAGCAGCCAAGACAGGGTGAGTGAGCAGTTCTTC
CASSQDRVSEQFF
>TRBJ1-2|TRBD1|TRBV7-2|NA
TGTGCCAGCAGCTTAGGCTCCGACAGGGTGGGCGGCTACACCTTC
CASSLGSDRVGGYTF
>TRBJ2-7|TRBD1|TRBV16|NA
TGTGCCAGCAGCCGAGGACAGGGGCCCTCCTACGAGCAGTACTTC
CASSRGQGPSYEQYF
>TRBJ2-2|TRBD2|TRBV5-5|many
TGTGCCAGCAGCTTGGACTGGACTAGCGGGAGAAGCACCGGGGAGCTGTTTTTT
CASSLDWTSGRSTGELFF
>TRBJ2-2|TRBD2|TRBV7-9|NA
TGTGCCAGCAGCTTGGGGCGGGGGGCGAACACCGGGGAGCTGTTTTTT
CASSLGRGANTGELFF
>TRBJ2-4|NA|TRBV28|NA
TGTGCCAGCAGTTTTTCATTGGGTCTTCGCATTCAGTACTTC
CASSFSLGLRIQYF
>TRBJ2-1|TRBD2|TRBV27|NA
TGTGCCAGCAGTGGCCCGGGACTATACAATGAGCAGTTCTTC
CASSGPGLYNEQFF
>TRBJ2-2|NA|TRBV27|NA
TGTGCCAGCAGTCCCCGCCGGGACATTGAAGTGAACACCGGGGAGCTGTTTTTT
CASSPRRDIEVNTGELFF
>TRBJ2-3|NA|TRBV4-1|once
TGCGCCAGCAGCCAAGGGGGACTCGAGACGCAGTATTTT
CASSQGGLETQYF
>TRBJ1-2|NA|TRBV30|NA
TGTGCCTGGAGCGCCTTCCGGGGGGCCGATGGCTACACCTTC
CAWSAFRGADGYTF
>TRBJ1-1|TRBD1|TRBV5-6|NA
TGTGCCAGCAGCCAAAAACAGGGGTTCGACACTGAAGCTTTCTTT
CASSQKQGFDTEAFF
>TRBJ2-4|NA|TRBV21-1|NA
TGTGCCAGCAGAAACAGGAAACCACCCCTCGGGGCCAAAAACATTCAGTACTTC
CASRNRKPPLGAKNIQYF
>TRBJ2-5|TRBD1|TRBV19|few
TGTGCCAGTAAGCGGGGACAGGGGGCAGAGACCCAGTACTTC
CASKRGQGAETQYF
>TRBJ2-1|NA|TRBV5-4|NA
TGTGCCAGCAGACCGGAGCCTAGCTCCTTCAATGAGCAGTTCTTC
CASRPEPSSFNEQFF
>TRBJ1-1|NA|TRBV6-1|NA
TGTGCCAGCATCCTTAGACAGGTGGGCACTGAAGCTTTCTTT
CASILRQVGTEAFF